Given below is one T cell receptor (beta chain) in context. Antigen unknown. Cultured CD4+ T cell DNA underwent sequencing with the Oncomine TCR Beta short-read assay. TCRdb independently ran MiXCR on the PCR reads; one entry per CDR3 protein. Counted here are fewer than 15,000 distinct CDR3 sequences, approximately 40% occurring once; the ten biggest clones make up over 9.5%. These data are taken from a study of vaccination and CD4 T cells after COVID-19. Treatment reported: approximately nine-day PBMC culture with coronavirus spike peptide pools or control peptides (ViraFEST assay). V dropped 3 bases and J dropped 7 bases, with 7 bases sitting between them. The CDR3 runs to 12 residues. The germline CDR1 and CDR2 sequences are SEHNR and FQNEAQ (reference sequence).

This sequence joins TRBV7-9 and TRBJ1-5; D is undetermined. This receptor was taken from a human donor who had recovered from COVID-19. Material: CD4+ T cells from blood, cultured in vitro. The CDR3 nucleotides read TGTGCCAGCAGCTTTGACCGACAGCCCCAGCATTTT. It yields the protein CASSFDRQPQHF.